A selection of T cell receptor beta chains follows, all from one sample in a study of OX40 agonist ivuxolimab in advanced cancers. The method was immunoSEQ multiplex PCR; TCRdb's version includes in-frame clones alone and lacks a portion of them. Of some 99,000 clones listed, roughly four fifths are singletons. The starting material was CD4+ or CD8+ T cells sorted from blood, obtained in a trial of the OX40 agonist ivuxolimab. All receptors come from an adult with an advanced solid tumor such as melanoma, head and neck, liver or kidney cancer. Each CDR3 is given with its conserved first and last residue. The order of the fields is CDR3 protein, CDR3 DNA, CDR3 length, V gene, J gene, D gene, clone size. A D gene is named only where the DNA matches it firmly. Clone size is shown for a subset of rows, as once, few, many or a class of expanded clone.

CDR3 protein: CASSRGDTDTQYF
CDR3 DNA: TGTGCCAGTAGTAGGGGGGACACAGATACGCAGTATTTT
CDR3 length: 13
V gene: TRBV19
J gene: TRBJ2-3
D gene: .
clone size: few

CDR3 protein: CASSDSGRGVSPKNIQYF
CDR3 DNA: TGTGCCAGCAGTGACTCGGGCAGAGGAGTATCGCCAAAGAACATTCAGTACTTC
CDR3 length: 18
V gene: TRBV6-4
J gene: TRBJ2-4
D gene: .
clone size: .

CDR3 protein: CASRKQGGGATETQYF
CDR3 DNA: TGTGCCAGCAGAAAACAGGGGGGCGGGGCTACAGAGACCCAGTACTTC
CDR3 length: 16
V gene: TRBV11-2
J gene: TRBJ2-5
D gene: TRBD1
clone size: .

CDR3 protein: CASSLGTGDGYTF
CDR3 DNA: TGTGCCAGCAGCCTCGGGACAGGAGATGGCTACACCTTC
CDR3 length: 13
V gene: TRBV7-9
J gene: TRBJ1-2
D gene: TRBD1
clone size: .

CDR3 protein: CASNPLGRAKNIQYF
CDR3 DNA: TGTGCCAGCAACCCCCTGGGTCGAGCCAAAAACATTCAGTACTTC
CDR3 length: 15
V gene: TRBV28
J gene: TRBJ2-4
D gene: .
clone size: .

CDR3 protein: CASSIRGQGALYEQYF
CDR3 DNA: TGTGCCAGTAGTATCCGTGGACAGGGGGCTCTCTACGAGCAGTACTTC
CDR3 length: 16
V gene: TRBV19
J gene: TRBJ2-7
D gene: TRBD1
clone size: .

CDR3 protein: CASSNRGSGNTIYF
CDR3 DNA: TGTGCCAGCAGCAACAGGGGTTCTGGAAACACCATATATTTT
CDR3 length: 14
V gene: TRBV7-3
J gene: TRBJ1-3
D gene: TRBD1
clone size: once

CDR3 protein: CASSIPGRAGQETQYF
CDR3 DNA: TGTGCCAGTAGTATTCCAGGGCGGGCGGGACAAGAGACCCAGTACTTC
CDR3 length: 16
V gene: TRBV19
J gene: TRBJ2-5
D gene: .
clone size: once

CDR3 protein: CASRRDRNQETQYF
CDR3 DNA: TGTGCCAGCAGGAGAGACAGGAACCAAGAGACCCAGTACTTC
CDR3 length: 14
V gene: TRBV6-1
J gene: TRBJ2-5
D gene: .
clone size: .

CDR3 protein: CASSLDSPLHF
CDR3 DNA: TGTGCCAGCAGCTTAGATTCACCCCTCCACTTT
CDR3 length: 11
V gene: TRBV7-9
J gene: TRBJ1-6
D gene: .
clone size: .

CDR3 protein: CASSVGDLKKETQYF
CDR3 DNA: TGTGCCAGCAGCGTAGGGGACTTGAAAAAAGAGACCCAGTACTTC
CDR3 length: 15
V gene: TRBV9
J gene: TRBJ2-5
D gene: .
clone size: .

CDR3 protein: CAWSRGTGRNIQYF
CDR3 DNA: TGTGCCTGGAGCCGGGGGACAGGAAGAAACATTCAGTACTTC
CDR3 length: 14
V gene: TRBV30
J gene: TRBJ2-4
D gene: TRBD1
clone size: few

CDR3 protein: CASKDRRNSYGYTF
CDR3 DNA: TGTGCCAGTAAGGACAGGAGAAACTCCTATGGCTACACCTTC
CDR3 length: 14
V gene: TRBV19
J gene: TRBJ1-2
D gene: TRBD1
clone size: few